This T cell receptor beta chain is drawn from a study of T cells in Graves' hyperthyroidism and ophthalmopathy. Amplification yielded TCR beta CDR3 regions, with RNA transcripts as the source. Initially, a first-round RT-PCR of the TCR CDR3 employed the HTBI primer set. Each CDR3 protein is one row after TCRdb ran MiXCR on the multiplex PCR reads. Of 300,000 or so distinct CDR3 sequences listed, about 17% are singletons. Study outcomes and limitations: In validation, the model predicted ophthalmopathy. These predictions came a median roughly seven months before onset.

Many counts were recorded for this clonotype. Its specificity is unknown. This receptor was obtained from a woman aged 60 to 75 with Graves' ophthalmopathy. The sequenced sample consisted of blood.

The CDR3 DNA reads TGTGCCAGCAGCCTAGTCTTCGAGCAGTACTTC. Encoded protein: CASSLVFEQYF. The chain links TRBV28 to TRBJ2-7; D is unresolved. Germline V CDR1 and CDR2: MDHEN, SYDVKM. V shed 6 bases and J shed 6 bases, with 9 bases lying between them. The CDR3 length is 11 residues.